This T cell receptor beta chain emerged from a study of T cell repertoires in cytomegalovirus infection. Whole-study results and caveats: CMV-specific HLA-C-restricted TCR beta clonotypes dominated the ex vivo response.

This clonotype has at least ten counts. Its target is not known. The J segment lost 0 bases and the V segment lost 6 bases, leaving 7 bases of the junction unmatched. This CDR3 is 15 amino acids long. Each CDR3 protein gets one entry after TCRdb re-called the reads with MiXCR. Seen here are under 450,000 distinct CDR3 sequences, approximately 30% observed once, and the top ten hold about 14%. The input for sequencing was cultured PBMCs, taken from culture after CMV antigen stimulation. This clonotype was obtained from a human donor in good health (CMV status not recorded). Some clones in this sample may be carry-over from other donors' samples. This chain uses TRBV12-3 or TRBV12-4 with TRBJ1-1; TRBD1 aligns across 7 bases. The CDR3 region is CASSQQGTMNTEAFF. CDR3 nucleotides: TGTGCCAGCAGCCAACAGGGGACCATGAACACTGAAGCTTTCTTT.